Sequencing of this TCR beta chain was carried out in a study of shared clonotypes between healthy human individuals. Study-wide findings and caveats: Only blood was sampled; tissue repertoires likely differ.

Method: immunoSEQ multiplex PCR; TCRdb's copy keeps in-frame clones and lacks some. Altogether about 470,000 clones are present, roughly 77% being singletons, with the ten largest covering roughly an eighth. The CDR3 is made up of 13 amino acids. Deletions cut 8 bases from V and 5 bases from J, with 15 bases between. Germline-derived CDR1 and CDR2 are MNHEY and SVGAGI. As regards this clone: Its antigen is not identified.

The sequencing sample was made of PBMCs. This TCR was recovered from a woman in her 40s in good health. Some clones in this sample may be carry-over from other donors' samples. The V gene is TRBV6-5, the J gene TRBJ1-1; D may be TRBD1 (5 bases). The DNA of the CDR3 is TGTGCCAGCGCCTCGGGGGAGGGGACTGAAGCTTTCTTT. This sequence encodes CASASGEGTEAFF.